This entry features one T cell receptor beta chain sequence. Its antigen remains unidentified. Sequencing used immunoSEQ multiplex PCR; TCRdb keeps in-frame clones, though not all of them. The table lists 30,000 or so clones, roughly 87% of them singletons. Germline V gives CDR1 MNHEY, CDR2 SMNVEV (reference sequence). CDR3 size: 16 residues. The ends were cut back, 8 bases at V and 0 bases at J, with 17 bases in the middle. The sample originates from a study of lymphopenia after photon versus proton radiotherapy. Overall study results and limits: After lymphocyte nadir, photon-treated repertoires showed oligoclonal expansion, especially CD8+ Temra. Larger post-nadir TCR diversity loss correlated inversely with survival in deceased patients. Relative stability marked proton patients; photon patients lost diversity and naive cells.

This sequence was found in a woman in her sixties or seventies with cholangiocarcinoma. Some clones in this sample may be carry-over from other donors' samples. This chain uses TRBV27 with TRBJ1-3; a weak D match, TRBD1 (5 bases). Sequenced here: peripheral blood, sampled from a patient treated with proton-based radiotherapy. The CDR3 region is CASGHLGGSSGNTIYF. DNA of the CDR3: TGTGCCAGCGGACATTTAGGTGGATCCTCTGGAAACACCATATATTTT.